This TCR beta chain was sequenced in a study of T cells in Graves' hyperthyroidism and ophthalmopathy. RNA transcripts provided the source from which TCR beta CDR3 regions were amplified. The TCR CDR3 first-round RT-PCR relied on the HTBI primer set. TCRdb re-called the multiplex PCR reads with MiXCR, one entry per CDR3 protein. The table includes hundreds of thousands of distinct CDR3 sequences, around 20% detected once. The germline CDR1 and CDR2 sequences are SGHRS and YFSETQ. Trimming removed 0 bases from V and 5 bases from J, with 17 bases in between. This CDR3 region has 16 residues. The sample holds many counts of this clonotype. Its antigen is still unknown. Broader study findings: In blood, most of the thyroid clonotypes expanded above 0.001 were also present.

The source is a woman aged 45 to 65 with Graves' hyperthyroidism that later progressed to Graves' ophthalmopathy. V and J are TRBV5-1 and TRBJ2-5; D is possibly TRBD1 (5 bases). The sequenced material came from blood. The CDR3 protein is CASSLGGVRSFETQYF. The CDR3 DNA sequence: TGCGCCAGCAGCTTGGGGGGCGTACGATCCTTCGAGACCCAGTACTTC.